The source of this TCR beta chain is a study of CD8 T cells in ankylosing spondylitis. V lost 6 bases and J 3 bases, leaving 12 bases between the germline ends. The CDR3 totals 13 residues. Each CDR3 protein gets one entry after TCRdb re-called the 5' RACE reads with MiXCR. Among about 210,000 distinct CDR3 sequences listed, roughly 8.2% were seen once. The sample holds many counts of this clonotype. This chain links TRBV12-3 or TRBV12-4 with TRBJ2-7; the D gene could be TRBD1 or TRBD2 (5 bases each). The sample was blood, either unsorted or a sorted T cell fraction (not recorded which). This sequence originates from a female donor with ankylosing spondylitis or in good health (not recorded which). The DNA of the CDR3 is TGTGCCAGCAGATCCCCGGGGCTCTACGAGCAGTACTTC. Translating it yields CASRSPGLYEQYF.